Presented here are 3 T cell receptor beta chains from one specimen sequenced in a study of blood T cell repertoires in COVID-19. Profiling relied on immunoSEQ multiplex PCR, and the TCRdb table lists in-frame clones only, not all of them. The table lists a few hundred thousand clones, about 92% of them singletons. The material sequenced was PBMCs or T cells enriched from blood (not recorded which). The receptor source for this set is a woman aged 25 to 45 who had recovered from COVID-19.

The chain employs TRBV7-9 and TRBJ2-7, with TRBD1 matching over 10 bases. The junction had 6 bases not matched to a gene; V was cut back by 8 bases and J by 5 bases. Germline V gene sequence: CDR1 SEHNR, CDR2 FQNEAQ (reference sequence). The CDR3 is 13 amino acids. As DNA, the CDR3 is TGTGCCAGCGATGAGACAGGGGGCAACGAGCAGTACTTC. Protein: CASDETGGNEQYF.

The chain joins TRBV7-2 to TRBJ2-1, with D possibly TRBD2 on 5 matching bases. The CDR3 runs to 14 residues. Germline assignment: CDR1 SGHTA and CDR2 FQGNSA. Trimming removed 2 bases from V and 6 bases from J, with 11 bases in between. DNA for the CDR3: TGTGCCAGCAGCTTATTACCTAGCCCCAATGAGCAGTTCTTC. It encodes CASSLLPSPNEQFF.

This clone occurred a few times. The chain joins TRBV27 to TRBJ1-6; possibly TRBD1 for D (6 bases). V was cut by 6 bases and J by 0 bases, with 12 bases left in between. In germline, CDR1 is MNHEY, CDR2 SMNVEV (reference sequence). The CDR3 contains 16 residues. The CDR3 here is CASSDTGSSYNSPLHF. The CDR3 DNA follows: TGTGCCAGCAGCGATACAGGGAGCTCCTATAATTCACCCCTCCACTTT.